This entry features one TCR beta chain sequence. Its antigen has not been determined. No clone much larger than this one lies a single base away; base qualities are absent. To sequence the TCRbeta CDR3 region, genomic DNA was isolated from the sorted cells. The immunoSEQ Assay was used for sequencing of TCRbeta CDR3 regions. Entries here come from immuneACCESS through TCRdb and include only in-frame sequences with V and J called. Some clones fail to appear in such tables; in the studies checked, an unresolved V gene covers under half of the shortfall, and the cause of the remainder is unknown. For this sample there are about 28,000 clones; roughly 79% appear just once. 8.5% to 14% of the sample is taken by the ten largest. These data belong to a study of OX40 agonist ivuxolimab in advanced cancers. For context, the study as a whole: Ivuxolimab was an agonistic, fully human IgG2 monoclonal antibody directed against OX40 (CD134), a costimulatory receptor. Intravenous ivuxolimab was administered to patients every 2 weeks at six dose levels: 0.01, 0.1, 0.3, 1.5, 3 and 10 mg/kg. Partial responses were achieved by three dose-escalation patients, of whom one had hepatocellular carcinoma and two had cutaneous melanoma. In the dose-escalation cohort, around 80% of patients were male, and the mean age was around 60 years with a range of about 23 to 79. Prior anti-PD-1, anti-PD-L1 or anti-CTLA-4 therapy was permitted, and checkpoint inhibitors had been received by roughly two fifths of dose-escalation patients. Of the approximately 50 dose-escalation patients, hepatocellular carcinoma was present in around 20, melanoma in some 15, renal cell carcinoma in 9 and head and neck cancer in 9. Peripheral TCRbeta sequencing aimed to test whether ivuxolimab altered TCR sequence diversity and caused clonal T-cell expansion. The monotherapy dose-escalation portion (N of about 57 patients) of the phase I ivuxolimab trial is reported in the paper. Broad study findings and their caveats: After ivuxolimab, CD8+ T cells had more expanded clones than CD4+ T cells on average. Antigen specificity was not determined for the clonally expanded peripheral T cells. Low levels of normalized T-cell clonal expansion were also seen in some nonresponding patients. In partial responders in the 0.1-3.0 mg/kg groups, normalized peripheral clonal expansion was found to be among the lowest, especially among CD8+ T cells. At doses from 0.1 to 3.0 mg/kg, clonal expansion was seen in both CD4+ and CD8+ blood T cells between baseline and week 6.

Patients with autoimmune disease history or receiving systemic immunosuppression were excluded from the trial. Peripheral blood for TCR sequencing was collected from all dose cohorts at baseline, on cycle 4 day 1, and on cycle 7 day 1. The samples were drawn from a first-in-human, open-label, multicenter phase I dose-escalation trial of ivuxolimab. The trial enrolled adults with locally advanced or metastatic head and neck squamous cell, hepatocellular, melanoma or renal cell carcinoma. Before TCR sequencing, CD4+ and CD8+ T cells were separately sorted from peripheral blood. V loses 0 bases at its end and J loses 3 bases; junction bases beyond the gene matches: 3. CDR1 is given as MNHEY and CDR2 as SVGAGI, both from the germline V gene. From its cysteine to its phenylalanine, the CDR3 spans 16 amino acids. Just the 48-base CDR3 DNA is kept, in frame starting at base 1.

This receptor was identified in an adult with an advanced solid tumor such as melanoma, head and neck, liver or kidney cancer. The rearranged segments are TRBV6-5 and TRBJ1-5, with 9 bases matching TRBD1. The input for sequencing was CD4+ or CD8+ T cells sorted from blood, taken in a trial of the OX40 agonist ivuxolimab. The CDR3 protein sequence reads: CASSYSGTGNNQPQHF. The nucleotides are TGTGCCAGCAGTTACTCTGGGACAGGGAACAATCAGCCCCAGCATTTT.